The 4 T cell receptor beta chains in this list originate from one sample, sequenced in a study of blood T cell repertoires in COVID-19. Sequencing used immunoSEQ multiplex PCR; TCRdb keeps in-frame clones, though not all of them. The sample records around 200,000 clones, about 90% being singletons. Sequencing used peripheral blood. These receptors all come from a man aged 50 to 59 with acute or convalescent COVID-19.

The V and J genes are TRBV5-3 and TRBJ1-6; TRBD1 aligns across 8 bases. TRBV5-3 is assigned to the ORF class and has an uncertain function. V was clipped by 1 base and J by 10 bases; unmatched bases: 10. CDR3 size: 16 residues. CDR3 sequence (DNA): TGTGCCAGAAGCTTGCCTGGACAGGGATTGGGGTCACCCCTCCACTTT. Its translation: CARSLPGQGLGSPLHF.

The V gene is TRBV19, the J gene TRBJ1-2; 11 positions agree with TRBD1. Germline V gives CDR1 LNHDA, CDR2 SQIVND (reference sequence). CDR3 size: 15 residues. V lost 4 bases to trimming and J lost 8 bases; unmatched junction nucleotides: 9. CDR3 sequence reads: CASSTWTGGLNGYTF. CDR3 in DNA: TGTGCCAGTAGTACTTGGACAGGGGGCTTGAACGGCTACACCTTC.

The rearrangement joins TRBV18 to TRBJ2-2; D might be TRBD1 (7 bases). The germline CDR1 and CDR2 sequences are KGHSH and LQKENI. V gave up 1 base and J gave up 5 bases, with 11 bases separating them. This CDR3 has 15 amino acids. Here the CDR3 reads CASSPQQGRTGELFF. The DNA of the CDR3 is TGTGCCAGCTCACCACAACAGGGGAGGACCGGGGAGCTGTTTTTT.

V gene TRBV6-5 combines with J gene TRBJ1-4; a weak D match, TRBD1 (5 bases). Trimming took 8 bases from V and 6 from J, leaving 19 bases between them. CDR1 MNHEY and CDR2 SVGAGI come from the germline V gene. This CDR3 has 15 residues. The CDR3 sequence: CASSGPREGDEKLFF. In DNA form, the CDR3 reads TGTGCCAGCTCCGGCCCTAGGGAAGGGGATGAAAAACTGTTTTTT.